This is a list of T cell receptor beta chains from one sample in a study of blood T cell repertoires in COVID-19. TCRdb keeps only in-frame clones here, not all; method: immunoSEQ multiplex PCR. Of roughly 38,000 clones in the sample, around 89% were seen once. Sample: peripheral blood. These receptors originate from a man aged 55 to 70 with active or convalescent COVID-19. Both conserved end residues are part of each CDR3. The D gene is left open where the match is weak. Not every row has a clone size; where given, it reads once, few, many or a size class.

d_call	v_call	clone_size	j_call	cdr3_nt	cdr3_aa
TRBD1	TRBV7-9	.	TRBJ2-7	TGTGCCAGCAGCTCGGACAGGGTAGGTTACGAGCAGTACTTC	CASSSDRVGYEQYF
TRBD1	TRBV12-3/TRBV12-4	once	TRBJ2-7	TGTGCCAGCAGGCAAAAACAGGGGAACGAGCAGTACTTC	CASRQKQGNEQYF
TRBD1	TRBV11-3	.	TRBJ2-7	TGTGCCAGCAGCTTGGCAGGGGGCGGCTCCTACGAGCAGTACTTC	CASSLAGGGSYEQYF
TRBD2	TRBV27	.	TRBJ2-7	TGTGCCAGCAGTGAGACTAGCGGTGGATACGAGCAGTACTTC	CASSETSGGYEQYF
TRBD1	TRBV10-3	.	TRBJ1-6	TGTGCCACCAGTACGGGACAGGGGGCTTTTTCACCCCTCCACTTT	CATSTGQGAFSPLHF
TRBD2	TRBV7-8	.	TRBJ2-7	TGTGCCAGCAGCTTAGTGGTTTTAGCGGGAGGGCCGGCGAGGGAGCAGTACTTC	CASSLVVLAGGPAREQYF
.	TRBV19	.	TRBJ1-6	TGTGCCAGTAGTGTACAGGAGAATTCACCCCTCCACTTT	CASSVQENSPLHF
.	TRBV27	.	TRBJ1-5	TGTGCCAGCAGTAAGAGGGCCGGGGAGCCCCAGCATTTT	CASSKRAGEPQHF
.	TRBV19	.	TRBJ2-4	TGTGCCAGTAGTATGGAGGCAGGGGTTGGATTCGGGGCCAAAAACATTCAGTACTTC	CASSMEAGVGFGAKNIQYF
.	TRBV30	.	TRBJ2-1	TGTGCCTGGATAGTTAGCTCCTACAATGAGCAGTTCTTC	CAWIVSSYNEQFF
TRBD1	TRBV19	.	TRBJ2-6	TGTGCCAGTACGAGACAGGGTTTTGGGGCCAACGTCCTGACTTTC	CASTRQGFGANVLTF
TRBD2	TRBV15	.	TRBJ2-1	TGTGCCACCAGCCGCCCCCGACTAGCGGGAGGTCGAAACAATGAGCAGTTCTTC	CATSRPRLAGGRNNEQFF
TRBD2	TRBV7-2	.	TRBJ2-5	TGTGCCAGCAGCTTAGTGGGACTAGCCCAAGAGACCCAGTACTTC	CASSLVGLAQETQYF
TRBD2	TRBV11-3	.	TRBJ2-7	TGTGCCAGCAGCTTAACTAGCGGGAGCTCCCACGAGCAGTACTTC	CASSLTSGSSHEQYF
TRBD2	TRBV5-1	.	TRBJ2-7	TGCGCCAGCAGTCAAACAACGGGGACTAGCTCCTACGAGCAGTACTTC	CASSQTTGTSSYEQYF
.	TRBV10-3	.	TRBJ1-1	TGTGCCATCAGTGAGTCGCCGGGTCAGAACACTGAAGCTTTCTTT	CAISESPGQNTEAFF
.	TRBV28	.	TRBJ1-2	TGTGCCAGCAGCCCTGGAGGACAGATACTCTATGGCTACACCTTC	CASSPGGQILYGYTF
.	TRBV5-1	.	TRBJ1-2	TGCGCCAGCAGCGAACCGACAGGTGGCTACACCTTC	CASSEPTGGYTF
TRBD2	TRBV14	.	TRBJ2-7	TGTGCCAGCAGCCAAGTACCGGGAGGGCAACAGTACTTC	CASSQVPGGQQYF
.	TRBV10-1	.	TRBJ1-1	TGCGCCAGCAGTGAGTTTTTAGGACAAGGTGAAGCTTTCTTT	CASSEFLGQGEAFF
.	TRBV27	.	TRBJ2-5	TGTGCCAGCAGTTTTCGCGTATCAGAGACCCAGTACTTC	CASSFRVSETQYF
.	TRBV2	.	TRBJ2-7	TGTGCCAGCAGCCTATTGGACTCTGGGATAAACTTC	CASSLLDSGINF
.	TRBV23-1	.	TRBJ2-5	TGCGCCAGGGTGGGGGAGGAACGCAAGGGTCAAGAGACCCAGTACTTC	CARVGEERKGQETQYF
TRBD2	TRBV19	.	TRBJ2-7	TGTGCCAGTAGTTTACGACTAGCGGGCGCCTACGAGCAGTACTTC	CASSLRLAGAYEQYF
.	TRBV5-1	.	TRBJ2-2	TGCGCCAGCAGCTGGGGAGCAGACACCGGGGAGCTGTTTTTT	CASSWGADTGELFF
.	TRBV4-1	once	TRBJ2-2	TGCGCCAGCAGCCAAGGTCCAAACACCGGGGAGCTGTTTTTT	CASSQGPNTGELFF
.	TRBV19	few	TRBJ2-1	TGTGCCAGTAGTATGGACAGCTACAATGAGCAGTTCTTC	CASSMDSYNEQFF
TRBD2	TRBV24-1	.	TRBJ2-1	TGTGCCACCAGTGATCTGCAAAAGGCTAGCGGAGGACACAATGAGCAGTTCTTC	CATSDLQKASGGHNEQFF
TRBD1	TRBV7-2	medium-sized	TRBJ1-2	TGTGCCAGCAGCCCCCGAGGACAGGGGAGAGGCTACACCTTC	CASSPRGQGRGYTF
.	TRBV7-2	.	TRBJ2-4	TGTGCCAGCAGCCCACAATTTGACATTCAGTACTTC	CASSPQFDIQYF
.	TRBV11-3	.	TRBJ2-3	TGTGCCAGCAGCTTGAGCGGTGACACAGATACGCAGTATTTT	CASSLSGDTDTQYF
.	TRBV5-5	.	TRBJ1-5	TGTGCCAGCAGCTTGATGGCTCAGGGCAATCAGCCCCAGCATTTT	CASSLMAQGNQPQHF
.	TRBV10-3	.	TRBJ2-3	TGTGCCATCAGGGGGCCGGGCACAGATACGCAGTATTTT	CAIRGPGTDTQYF
.	TRBV9	.	TRBJ1-2	TGTGCCAGCAGCTTTGGGGGGGATATCTATGGCTACACCTTC	CASSFGGDIYGYTF
TRBD2	TRBV5-1	.	TRBJ2-7	TGCGCCAGCAGCTCGGTCGGGCGGACCTGGACTAGCGGGATTCGGGGGGAGCAGTACTTC	CASSSVGRTWTSGIRGEQYF
TRBD1	TRBV6-6	.	TRBJ1-1	TGTGCCAGCAGTAACCGGGACAGGGAGATCTTT	CASSNRDREIF
TRBD2	TRBV19	.	TRBJ2-2	TGTGCCAGTAGTATCTTAGGACTAGCGGGAGCCGGGGAGCTGTTTTTT	CASSILGLAGAGELFF